Below, 31 T cell receptor beta chains from the same sample are listed, as sequenced in a study of post-analysis software for immune sequencing data (dated by TCRdb to the mid-2010s). The library was prepared using PCR. The reads were generated on an Illumina HiSeq 2500. To reduce PCR and sequencing biases, unique molecular identifiers were incorporated into the TCR beta cDNA libraries. In-frame beta chains were kept once TCRdb had trimmed the public reads at Q25 with fastp and called clones with MiXCR. CDR3 protein duplicates are merged, each entry listing the most common genes and DNA. This sample is represented by around 250,000 distinct CDR3 sequences; 35% to 40% of them were singletons. The ten largest clones add up to less than 6% of the sample. These receptors' antigens are unknown. Overall study outcomes, separate from this receptor: Roughly 5 TRBV segments, including TRBV5-6, TRBV5-1 and TRBV20-1, were significantly more frequent in patients than controls.

What was sequenced was blood. The source is a girl between 10 and 17 years old with multiple sclerosis.

At least ten counts were recorded for this clonotype. J is TRBJ2-1 and V is TRBV12-3 or TRBV12-4; 7 nucleotides align to TRBD2. The CDR3 loop spans 15 amino acids. The ends lost 7 bases at V and 8 bases at J; junction bases unmatched: 14. CDR3 protein: CASNLGGSSGDEQFF. In nucleotides, the CDR3 is TGTGCCAGCAATCTGGGGGGGTCTTCTGGGGATGAGCAGTTCTTC.

The J gene is TRBJ2-3, the V gene TRBV29-1, with 10 nucleotides matching TRBD2. The CDR3 is 13 amino acids. Trimming took 3 bases from V and 5 from J; bases not matched to a gene: 2. Per the germline V gene, CDR1 is SQVTM and CDR2 is ANQGSEA. This chain's CDR3 is CSVEASGRDTQYF. The CDR3 nucleotides are TGCAGCGTTGAGGCTAGCGGGAGAGATACGCAGTATTTT.

This clonotype was counted ten times or more. V usage is TRBV5-4 and J usage is TRBJ2-1; a possible D gene is TRBD2 (6 bases). This CDR3 comprises 13 residues. Trimming took off 4 bases at V and 6 bases at J, with 11 bases between the two ends. CDR1 SGHNT and CDR2 YYREEE come from the germline V gene (reference sequence). This chain's CDR3 is CASSPGTFNEQFF. In nucleotides, the CDR3 is TGTGCCAGCAGCCCCGGGACTTTCAATGAGCAGTTCTTC.

The V gene is TRBV20-1, the J gene TRBJ1-6, with D possibly being TRBD1 (6 bases). CDR1 is DFQATT, CDR2 SNEGSKA, per germline (reference sequence). V shed 5 bases and J shed 4 bases, with 18 bases lying between them. The CDR3 covers 16 residues. In DNA, the CDR3 is TGCAGTGCTCGAGGGGGGGGAAGAGAATATAATTCACCCCTCCACTTT. Residues: CSARGGGREYNSPLHF.

This clonotype was observed at least ten times. This chain uses TRBV15 with TRBJ2-5, with 11 positions matching TRBD1. Germline trimming cut 5 bases from V and 2 bases from J; bases unmatched to any gene: 4. There are 15 residues in the CDR3. Germline lookup yields CDR1 LNHNV and CDR2 YYDKDF (reference sequence). Written as DNA, the CDR3 is TGTGCCACCAGCTCGGGACAGGGGGGACAAGAGACCCAGTACTTC. Residues: CATSSGQGGQETQYF. Supplemented by reference TRBV15 and TRBJ2-5, the full variable domain reads DAMVIQNPRYQVTQFGKPVTLSCSQTLNHNVMYWYQQKSSQAPKLLFHYYDKDFNNEADTPDNFQSRRPNTSFCFLDIRSPGLGDTAMYLCATSSGQGGQETQYFGPGTRLLVL.

The gene calls are TRBV20-1 and TRBJ1-1; tentative D call: TRBD1 (5 bases). Germline CDR1 DFQATT, CDR2 SNEGSKA (reference sequence). The CDR3 spans 13 residues. V was clipped by 2 bases and J by 1 base, with 8 bases between them. This chain's CDR3 is CSARRQRNTEAFF. The CDR3 nucleotides are TGCAGTGCTAGACGACAGAGGAACACTGAAGCTTTCTTT.

The table lists this clonotype with many counts. V is TRBV7-2 and J is TRBJ2-1, with a tentative D call TRBD2 (6 bases). Trimming removed 5 bases at V and 6 bases at J, with 20 bases between. This CDR3 comprises 16 residues. CDR1 is SGHTA and CDR2 is FQGNSA in the germline V gene. The CDR3 DNA sequence: TGTGCCAGCAGCCTACCTAGTGGGGGAGGTACCAATGAGCAGTTCTTC. Encoded protein: CASSLPSGGGTNEQFF.

The V call is TRBV6-6, the J call TRBJ1-2; 7 nucleotides agree with TRBD1. This CDR3 region has 15 residues. Looked up from germline, CDR1 is MNHNY and CDR2 is SVGAGI (reference sequence). V lost 6 bases and J lost 3; bases outside the gene matches: 10. The CDR3: CASRPNTGAYYGYTF. In nucleotides, the CDR3 is TGTGCCAGCAGACCCAATACAGGGGCTTACTATGGCTACACCTTC.

This chain uses TRBV12-3 or TRBV12-4 with TRBJ1-5; D unclear. There are 14 residues in the CDR3. Trimming stripped 0 bases from V and 0 bases from J, with 3 bases between. CDR3 sequence (DNA): TGTGCCAGCAGTTTAGCAGTTAGCAATCAGCCCCAGCATTTT. It yields the protein CASSLAVSNQPQHF.

This clonotype was detected ten times or more. The DNA of the CDR3 is TGTGCCAGCAGTACTAGCGGCTACAATGAGCAGTTCTTC. It encodes CASSTSGYNEQFF. The rearrangement links TRBV12-3 or TRBV12-4 to TRBJ2-1; 8 bases align to TRBD2. This CDR3 contains 13 residues. V lost 5 bases and J lost 3; bases outside the gene matches: 0.

The V and J genes are TRBV29-1 and TRBJ1-1; unclear D gene. CDR3 length: 10 amino acids. The V end was cut by 4 bases, the J end by 4 bases, with 4 bases between. Germline loops: CDR1 SQVTM, CDR2 ANQGSEA. The DNA of the CDR3 is TGCAGCGTTGGGGTCACTGAAGCTTTCTTT. It codes for CSVGVTEAFF.

This clonotype was counted a few times. Possible read error: a much larger clone is one base away. The chain carries TRBV5-1 and TRBJ2-1; perhaps TRBD2 as D (6 bases). V was trimmed by 0 bases and J by 1 base, leaving 20 bases between them. CDR3 length: 19 residues. Germline assignment: CDR1 SGHRS and CDR2 YFSETQ. The CDR3 is CASSLETIVVGGSYNEQFF. CDR3 DNA sequence: TGCGCCAGCAGCTTGGAGACAATTGTAGTGGGGGGATCCTACAATGAGCAGTTCTTC.

This chain links TRBV28 with TRBJ2-1; 16 nucleotides agree with TRBD2. This CDR3 has 17 residues. From germline, CDR1 is MDHEN and CDR2 SYDVKM. The CDR3 bases are TGTGTCACCCTGGGACTAGCGGGGGGGAGTTCCTACAATGAGCAGTTCTTC. Translated, it gives CVTLGLAGGSSYNEQFF. Full variable domain (missing parts from reference TRBV28 and TRBJ2-1): DVKVTQSSRYLVKRTGEKVFLECVQDMDHENMFWYRQDPGLGLRLIYFSYDVKMKEKGDIPEGYSVSREKKERFSLILESASTNQTSMYLCVTLGLAGGSSYNEQFFGPGTRLTVL.

The V gene is TRBV20-1, the J gene TRBJ2-5, with 9 bases lining up with TRBD1. The CDR3 loop spans 13 amino acids. CDR1 and CDR2 (germline): DFQATT, SNEGSKA (reference sequence). V lost 7 bases and J lost 6; bases outside the gene matches: 9. As DNA, the CDR3 is TGCAGTGTTACCGGGACAGGGAAACAGACCCAGTACTTC. It translates to CSVTGTGKQTQYF.

This clonotype appeared a few times. This chain links TRBV9 with TRBJ2-6; 8 nucleotides align to TRBD2. The germline gives CDR1 SGDLS, CDR2 YYNGEE. Unmatched junction bases numbered 19, after V lost 4 bases and J lost 4 bases. CDR3 length equals 20 residues. The CDR3 spells CASSPEGVGRGVPGANVLTF. In DNA form, the CDR3 reads TGTGCCAGCAGCCCAGAAGGGGTCGGGAGGGGCGTACCCGGGGCCAACGTCCTGACTTTC.

This clonotype was picked up a small number of times. The rearrangement joins TRBV27 to TRBJ1-1, with a weak D call TRBD1 (6 bases). Germline V gene data show CDR1 as MNHEY and CDR2 as SMNVEV (reference sequence). The CDR3 is 11 residues long. V was trimmed by 9 bases and J by 5 bases, leaving 10 bases between them. CDR3 sequence (DNA): TGTGCCAGTAACAGGGAAACTGAAGCTTTCTTT. This translates into CASNRETEAFF.

The table lists this clonotype with many counts. The chain combines TRBV7-2 with TRBJ2-1; D perhaps matches TRBD2 (5 bases). Germline V lookup: CDR1 SGHTA, CDR2 FQGNSA. V was cut by 5 bases and J by 1 base, with 12 bases left in between. There are 15 residues in the CDR3. CDR3 protein: CASSTSRGSYNEQFF. Written as DNA, the CDR3 is TGTGCCAGCAGCACTAGTAGAGGGTCCTACAATGAGCAGTTCTTC.

This clonotype came up many times. The rearrangement joins TRBV28 to TRBJ2-5, with D possibly matching TRBD1 (5 bases). The CDR3 is 14 amino acids. Germline CDR1 is MDHEN and CDR2 is SYDVKM. The V gene lost 5 bases and the J gene lost 1 base, with 11 bases spanning the gap. The CDR3 sequence: CASSTPDIQETQYF. The CDR3 region has the DNA TGTGCCAGCAGTACGCCGGACATCCAAGAGACCCAGTACTTC.

Many counts were recorded for this clonotype. This rearrangement joins TRBV20-1 to TRBJ2-1; D uncertain. This CDR3 region has 15 residues. Trimming cost V 5 bases and J 3 bases, with 17 bases left between them. Germline V gene sequence: CDR1 DFQATT, CDR2 SNEGSKA (reference sequence). CDR3 in DNA: TGCAGTGCTCCCGGCGGAGCTGAGAGCTACAATGAGCAGTTCTTC. Its protein is CSAPGGAESYNEQFF.

At least ten counts were recorded for this clonotype. The V gene is TRBV5-6, the J gene TRBJ2-1, with D maybe TRBD2 (5 bases). CDR1 is SGHDT and CDR2 is YYEEEE in the germline V gene. V lost 4 bases, J lost 3 bases, and 17 bases lay in between. The CDR3 has 16 amino acids. CDR3 region: CASSQASGPDYNEQFF. The CDR3 DNA reads TGTGCCAGCAGCCAGGCAAGCGGCCCTGACTACAATGAGCAGTTCTTC.

Remarks on this clonotype: Being one base from a much bigger clone, this may be a read error. CDR3 sequence: CASSLNGGAFTQYF. The CDR3 DNA sequence: TGTGCCAGCAGTTTGAACGGGGGGGCCTTTACGCAGTATTTT. The J gene is TRBJ2-3, the V gene TRBV28, with TRBD2 identical over 8 bases. Losses at the gene ends were 3 bases for V and 8 bases for J; bases not matched to a gene: 7. The CDR3 consists of 14 residues. Looked up from germline, CDR1 is MDHEN and CDR2 is SYDVKM.

Ten or more counts support this clonotype. This rearrangement joins TRBV9 to TRBJ2-1; D gene ambiguous. Germline-derived CDR1 and CDR2 are SGDLS and YYNGEE. Trimming removed 4 bases at V and 6 bases at J, with 11 bases between. This CDR3 comprises 13 residues. The CDR3 DNA reads TGTGCCAGCAGCCAATCAGGTGGCAATGAGCAGTTCTTC. Translating it yields CASSQSGGNEQFF.

The rearrangement joins TRBV6-5 to TRBJ2-7, with D unresolved. This CDR3 has 14 amino acids. Germline CDR1 reads MNHEY; CDR2 reads SVGAGI. With 6 bases removed from V and 2 bases from J, the gap between germline ends came to 14 bases. The CDR3 loop reads CASSRATNAYEQYF. CDR3 in DNA: TGTGCCAGCAGCCGGGCCACGAACGCCTACGAGCAGTACTTC.

This chain links TRBV24-1 with TRBJ2-5; 10 bases fit TRBD2. J was trimmed by 5 bases and V by 3 bases; bases with no gene match: 5. From germline, CDR1 is KGHDR and CDR2 SFDVKD. This CDR3 has 15 amino acids. The CDR3 nucleotides read TGTGCCACCAGTGATGGGGGACTAGCGAGCGAGACCCAGTACTTC. Residues: CATSDGGLASETQYF.

On this clonotype itself: A much larger clone differs from this one at a single base, so this may be a read error. The chain couples TRBV3-1 to TRBJ2-1; 11 bases map to TRBD1. The DNA end favors TRBJ2-7, so the J call may be wrong. Germline-derived CDR1 and CDR2 are LGHDT and YNNKEL (reference sequence). The CDR3 spans 15 residues. The CDR3 DNA follows: TGTGCCAGCAGCCACGGGACAGGGGGATCCTCCGAGCAGTACGTC. Amino acid sequence: CASSHGTGGSSEQYV.

This clonotype has ten or more counts. The CDR3: CATSRAGTTNEKLFF. The CDR3 DNA follows: TGTGCCACCAGCAGGGCCGGGACAACTAATGAAAAACTGTTTTTT. The chain carries TRBV15 and TRBJ1-4; no clear D. CDR1 is LNHNV and CDR2 is YYDKDF in the germline V gene (reference sequence). The CDR3 is made up of 15 amino acids. V shed 3 bases and J shed 0 bases, with 8 bases lying between them.

There are many counts of this clonotype. The chain is built from TRBV5-6 and TRBJ2-7; D might be TRBD1 or TRBD2, each matching 5 bases. CDR3 length equals 12 residues. Germline values: CDR1 SGHDT, CDR2 YYEEEE. Deletions cut 0 bases from V and 12 bases from J, with 13 bases between. The CDR3 DNA reads as TGTGCCAGCAGCTTGGACGAGGGACCAGCGTACTTC. Encoded protein: CASSLDEGPAYF.

This clonotype was seen many times. This rearrangement joins TRBV21-1 to TRBJ2-7; the listed D gene, TRBD2, was not tested against the DNA. TRBV21-1 represents a pseudogene. The CDR3 is made up of 18 amino acids. Here the CDR3 DNA reads TGTGCCAGCAGCAAAGTGTGGGAGGTCCCTGTTGGATACTACGAGCAGTACTTC. It is translated as CASSKVWEVPVGYYEQYF.

This clonotype was seen a single time. The V and J genes are TRBV4-2 and TRBJ2-3; D ambiguous. Trimming took off 1 base at V and 1 base at J, with 15 bases between the two ends. The CDR3 is 17 amino acids. Germline assignment: CDR1 LGHNA and CDR2 YNFKEQ. CDR3 in DNA: TGTGCCAGCAGCCAAGTGGGTCAGGCAGTTGGCACAGATACGCAGTATTTT. Translated: CASSQVGQAVGTDTQYF.

In its sample, this clonotype was seen a few times. A read error is possible here, since a much larger clone lies one base away. The chain recombines TRBV5-1 with TRBJ2-5; 7 bases agree with TRBD1. In germline, CDR1 is SGHRS, CDR2 YFSETQ. The CDR3 length is 15 residues. CDR3 residues: CAGSQPDRDQETQYF. CDR3 DNA sequence: TGCGCCGGCAGCCAGCCCGACAGGGACCAAGAGACCCAGTACTTC.

This clonotype was observed a handful of times. The chain employs TRBV3-1 and TRBJ1-1, with D perhaps TRBD1 (5 bases). The CDR3 consists of 15 residues. Germline loops: CDR1 LGHDT, CDR2 YNNKEL (reference sequence). Deletions cut 4 bases from V and 1 base from J, with 13 bases between. The chain's CDR3 is CASSRDTGGNTEAFF. The CDR3 bases are TGTGCCAGCAGCCGGGATACGGGGGGGAACACTGAAGCTTTCTTT.